Listed here are 29 T cell receptor beta chains from one sample, sequenced in a study of cytomegalovirus exposure and HLA in healthy donors. Primers included in the PCR were 60 Vbeta and 13 Jbeta primers. Some clones are missing from TCRdb's copy, which holds only in-frame ones; the method was immunoSEQ multiplex PCR. Seen here are 95,000 to 100,000 clones, 76% observed once, and the top ten hold 4.1%. Sequencing was performed on PBMCs. All receptors come from a middle-aged man in good health and CMV-seronegative.

This chain uses TRBV6-6 with TRBJ1-2, with D unclear. Germline CDR1 MNHNY, CDR2 SVGAGI (reference sequence). The CDR3 totals 11 residues. Trimming removed 11 bases at V and 2 bases at J, with 9 bases between. CDR3 in DNA: TGTGCCTCCCGGTTAAACTATGGCTACACCTTC. It codes for CASRLNYGYTF.

The rearrangement uses TRBV5-4 and TRBJ2-6; 14 positions agree with TRBD2. The CDR3 runs to 19 residues. Germline lookup yields CDR1 SGHNT and CDR2 YYREEE (reference sequence). With V trimmed by 4 bases and J by 0 bases, 6 bases remained unmatched. The CDR3 bases are TGTGCCAGCAGCCCCCGGACTAGCGGGGGGCTCTCTGGGGCCAACGTCCTGACTTTC. Translated: CASSPRTSGGLSGANVLTF.

V and J are TRBV28 and TRBJ2-7; perhaps TRBD2 as D (6 bases). The V gene's germline CDR1 is MDHEN and CDR2 SYDVKM. Deletions cut 5 bases from V and 5 bases from J, with 16 bases between. The CDR3 contains 14 residues. The CDR3 is CASSAAGSAHEQYV. The CDR3 region has the DNA TGTGCCAGCAGTGCCGCGGGGAGCGCGCACGAGCAGTACGTC.

The J gene is TRBJ1-3, the V gene TRBV18, with 7 bases lining up with TRBD1. Germline V CDR1 and CDR2: KGHSH, LQKENI. After removal of 4 bases from V and 4 bases from J, the junction contained 1 base not matched to a gene. This CDR3 spans 13 amino acids. The CDR3 is CASSQGAGNTIYF. CDR3 nucleotide sequence: TGTGCCAGCTCACAGGGGGCCGGAAACACCATATATTTT.

The table lists this clone with a few counts. The chain employs TRBV6-1 and TRBJ2-7, with D perhaps matching TRBD1 (6 bases). Trimming removed 10 bases from V and 1 base from J, with 8 bases in between. Germline loops: CDR1 MNHNS, CDR2 SASEGT. The CDR3 has 11 residues. The CDR3 region is CATQGSYEQYV. The CDR3 DNA follows: TGTGCCACGCAGGGGTCCTACGAGCAGTACGTC.

The chain employs TRBV10-3 and TRBJ2-5, with 7 bases aligning to TRBD2. Trimming took 0 bases from V and 6 from J; bases not matched to a gene: 4. This CDR3 is built from 14 residues. Germline values: CDR1 ENHRY, CDR2 SYGVKD. DNA of the CDR3: TGTGCCATCAGTGAGTCCTCAGCGGGAAAGACCCAGTACTTC. Translated, it gives CAISESSAGKTQYF.

This chain joins TRBV19 and TRBJ2-2; 12 bases line up with TRBD2. The germline V gene encodes CDR1 LNHDA and CDR2 SQIVND (reference sequence). CDR3 length equals 16 residues. The trim removed 3 bases at V and 6 bases at J, leaving 5 bases unmatched. The CDR3 is CASSIRLAGGSGELFF. The CDR3 nucleotides read TGTGCCAGTAGTATTCGGCTAGCGGGGGGGTCCGGGGAGCTGTTTTTT.

The CDR3 DNA follows: TGTGCCAGCACGGGGGCGGGAGGCCGGGCTTTCTTT. Protein sequence: CASTGAGGRAFF. The V call is TRBV2, the J call TRBJ1-1; D is perhaps TRBD1 (6 bases). In germline, CDR1 is SNHLY, CDR2 FYNNEI. There are 12 residues in the CDR3. The germline V and J ends were trimmed by 7 bases and 11 bases, with 17 bases remaining between them.

The rearrangement uses TRBV5-6 and TRBJ1-2, with 10 bases matching TRBD1. The CDR3 extends over 15 amino acids. Germline assignment: CDR1 SGHDT and CDR2 YYEEEE. Trimming cost V 4 bases and J 4 bases; bases outside gene matches: 7. The CDR3, as DNA: TGTGCCAGCAGCGGATGGACAGGGGGGGCCTATGGCTACACCTTC. Translation: CASSGWTGGAYGYTF.

With respect to this clone: The same CDR3 is also encoded by other DNA sequences in this sample. The V gene is TRBV6-5, the J gene TRBJ2-7, with 9 positions matching TRBD2. CDR1 is MNHEY, CDR2 SVGAGI, per germline. The CDR3 length is 15 residues. V was clipped by 0 bases and J by 4 bases; unmatched bases: 4. In nucleotides, the CDR3 is TGTGCCAGCAGTTACTCCCCTAGCGGGGAGTACGAGCAGTACTTC. Residues: CASSYSPSGEYEQYF.

This clone was recorded a few times. The chain joins TRBV7-6 to TRBJ2-1, with 12 positions matching TRBD2. Germline-derived CDR1 and CDR2 are SGHVS and FNYEAQ. The junction had 5 bases not matched to a gene; V was cut back by 5 bases and J by 9 bases. The CDR3 extends over 14 amino acids. The CDR3 region has the DNA TGTGCCAGCAGCACCTTGACTAGCGGGGGTGAGCAGTTCTTC. It is translated as CASSTLTSGGEQFF.

Here the CDR3 DNA reads TGTGCCAGCAGCGGTCACAGGGGTAGCTATGGCTACACCTTC. Translated: CASSGHRGSYGYTF. The rearrangement links TRBV9 to TRBJ1-2, with 7 bases that match TRBD1. This CDR3 is built from 14 residues. V was clipped by 3 bases and J by 4 bases; unmatched bases: 6. Germline V gives CDR1 SGDLS, CDR2 YYNGEE.

This chain uses TRBV20-1 with TRBJ1-1; D not certain. The CDR3 runs 11 residues. V was pared by 3 bases and J by 6 bases, with 8 bases between. Germline CDR1 is DFQATT and CDR2 is SNEGSKA (reference sequence). Here the CDR3 reads CSASPAAEAFF. In DNA form, the CDR3 reads TGCAGTGCTAGTCCGGCGGCTGAAGCTTTCTTT.

The J gene is TRBJ1-1, the V gene TRBV7-2, with D maybe TRBD1 (5 bases). CDR3 length: 13 residues. The germline V gene encodes CDR1 SGHTA and CDR2 FQGNSA. V lost 5 bases and J lost 4, with 11 bases in between. The CDR3: CASSRSRGTEAFF. Here the CDR3 DNA reads TGTGCCAGCAGCCGATCAAGGGGCACTGAAGCTTTCTTT.

The CDR3 reads CASSVTDGSYNEQFF. CDR3 nucleotides: TGTGCCAGCAGCGTTACAGACGGCTCCTACAATGAGCAGTTCTTC. The chain has TRBV5-5 and TRBJ2-1; no reliable D call. The CDR3 contains 15 residues. V was shortened by 4 bases and J by 0 bases, with 11 bases between the two germline ends. Germline CDR1 SGHKS, CDR2 YYEKEE (reference sequence).

This clone has more than one count but fewer than ten. The chain combines TRBV30 with TRBJ1-2; 10 bases align to TRBD1. With V trimmed by 3 bases and J by 2 bases, 9 bases remained unmatched. The CDR3 consists of 16 residues. Germline V gene sequence: CDR1 GTSNPN, CDR2 SVGIG (reference sequence). The CDR3 reads CAWRKTGGAKNYGYTF. DNA for the CDR3: TGTGCCTGGAGAAAGACAGGGGGCGCAAAGAACTATGGCTACACCTTC.

This clone appeared a few times. The chain links TRBV9 to TRBJ2-1, with 8 nucleotides matching TRBD1. The junction had 6 bases not matched to a gene; V was cut back by 2 bases and J by 2 bases. The CDR3 contains 16 residues. CDR1 and CDR2 (germline): SGDLS, YYNGEE. CDR3 in DNA: TGTGCCAGCAGCGTTGGGACAGGAAGTGCCTACAATGAGCAGTTCTTC. It is translated as CASSVGTGSAYNEQFF. Full variable domain (rest looked up from reference TRBV9 and TRBJ2-1): DSGVTQTPKHLITATGQRVTLRCSPRSGDLSVYWYQQSLDQGLQFLIQYYNGEERAKGNILERFSAQQFPDLHSELNLSSLELGDSALYFCASSVGTGSAYNEQFFGPGTRLTVL.

This chain joins TRBV2 and TRBJ1-2, with D possibly matching TRBD1 (5 bases). Looked up from germline, CDR1 is SNHLY and CDR2 is FYNNEI. This CDR3 comprises 12 residues. Trimming cost V 4 bases and J 2 bases, with 5 bases left between them. In nucleotides, the CDR3 is TGTGCCAGCAGTGGGACAAACTATGGCTACACCTTC. Its protein product is CASSGTNYGYTF.

V is TRBV30 and J is TRBJ2-1; tentatively, D is TRBD1 (6 bases). The length of the CDR3 is 15 residues. CDR1 and CDR2 from the germline V gene are GTSNPN and SVGIG (reference sequence). V lost 0 bases, J lost 2 bases, and 11 bases lay in between. Here the CDR3 reads CAWSVGQGTYNEQFF. CDR3 nucleotides: TGTGCCTGGAGTGTCGGTCAGGGGACCTACAATGAGCAGTTCTTC.

Here the CDR3 reads CASVKRWPGDTIYF. The DNA for the CDR3 is TGTGCCAGCGTTAAGAGATGGCCGGGGGACACCATATATTTT. The V and J genes are TRBV6-5 and TRBJ1-3, with D possibly TRBD1 on 5 matching bases. CDR3 size: 14 residues. Germline CDR1 and CDR2: MNHEY and SVGAGI. V dropped 8 bases and J dropped 8 bases, with 19 bases sitting between them.

This sequence joins TRBV5-5 and TRBJ2-6, with 11 bases fitting TRBD2. This CDR3 region has 19 residues. Looked up from germline, CDR1 is SGHKS and CDR2 is YYEKEE (reference sequence). V dropped 0 bases and J dropped 3; count of bases not matched to a gene: 8. This chain's CDR3 is CASSLVGSGGAVGANVLTF. The DNA for the CDR3 is TGTGCCAGCAGCTTGGTGGGTAGCGGGGGGGCTGTTGGGGCCAACGTCCTGACTTTC.

The chain employs TRBV19 and TRBJ1-5; 7 bases fit TRBD1. CDR3 length equals 15 residues. The V and J ends lost 7 bases and 5 bases, in that order; junction bases with no gene match: 11. The germline V gene encodes CDR1 LNHDA and CDR2 SQIVND (reference sequence). CDR3 sequence reads: CASTDRARGDQPQHF. CDR3 DNA: TGTGCCAGTACCGACAGGGCCCGTGGCGATCAGCCCCAGCATTTT.

The genes are TRBV5-1 and TRBJ1-3; 7 bases map to TRBD1. Looked up from germline, CDR1 is SGHRS and CDR2 is YFSETQ. The J segment lost 0 bases and the V segment lost 3 bases, leaving 3 bases of the junction unmatched. This CDR3 contains 15 residues. The CDR3 spells CASSWTGVSGNTIYF. The CDR3 nucleotides are TGCGCCAGCAGCTGGACAGGAGTCTCTGGAAACACCATATATTTT.

This clone was observed a few times. The gene calls are TRBV19 and TRBJ1-2; TRBD1 might be the D (6 bases). The CDR3 contains 15 residues. The ends were cut back, 0 bases at V and 6 bases at J, with 14 bases in the middle. The germline V gene encodes CDR1 LNHDA and CDR2 SQIVND (reference sequence). The CDR3 reads CASSIDLGALDGYTF. In DNA form, the CDR3 reads TGTGCCAGTAGTATAGATCTGGGGGCATTAGATGGCTACACCTTC.

The V gene is TRBV5-4, the J gene TRBJ2-1; TRBD2 is a possible D gene (6 bases). The germline V gene encodes CDR1 SGHNT and CDR2 YYREEE (reference sequence). The CDR3 is 16 amino acids. V shed 2 bases and J shed 4 bases, with 16 bases lying between them. CDR3 DNA sequence: TGTGCCAGCAGCTTAGGAGGGGCTAGCCCTTACAATGAGCAGTTCTTC. This sequence encodes CASSLGGASPYNEQFF.

The chain carries TRBV28 and TRBJ1-4; D gene ambiguous. The CDR3 runs to 16 residues. Trimming took 8 bases from V and 1 from J, leaving 17 bases between them. Germline values: CDR1 MDHEN, CDR2 SYDVKM. The CDR3 sequence is CASRPAGKRTNEKLFF. The CDR3 DNA reads TGTGCCAGCCGGCCGGCAGGTAAAAGAACTAATGAAAAACTGTTTTTT.

The chain carries TRBV14 and TRBJ1-6, with TRBD1 matching 8 bases. The CDR3 is 17 residues long. V trimming: 4 bases; J trimming: 5 bases; junction bases outside the gene matches: 10. The V gene's germline CDR1 is SGHDN and CDR2 FVKESK. The CDR3 loop is CASSPQPRDRNNSPLHF. CDR3 in DNA: TGTGCCAGCAGCCCTCAACCCCGGGACAGGAATAATTCACCCCTCCACTTT. The full variable domain, completed using reference TRBV14 and TRBJ1-6, is EAGVTQFPSHSVIEKGQTVTLRCDPISGHDNLYWYRRVMGKEIKFLLHFVKESKQDESGMPNNRFLAERTGGTYSTLKVQPAELEDSGVYFCASSPQPRDRNNSPLHFGNGTRLTVT.

The chain joins TRBV7-8 to TRBJ1-1; a weak D match, TRBD1 (6 bases). Germline V lookup: CDR1 SGHVS, CDR2 FQNEAQ. The CDR3 spans 14 residues. The ends were cut back, 3 bases at V and 5 bases at J, with 13 bases in the middle. CDR3 protein: CASSFRGQPTEAFF. The CDR3 DNA reads as TGTGCCAGCAGCTTTCGCGGACAGCCGACTGAAGCTTTCTTT.

CDR3 DNA sequence: TGTGCCAGCTCGACCTCCTCGGGGGGCACCGGGGAGCTGTTTTTT. This translates into CASSTSSGGTGELFF. The chain is built from TRBV7-2 and TRBJ2-2; TRBD2 aligns across 7 bases. The CDR3 sequence is 15 residues long. Germline V CDR1 and CDR2: SGHTA, FQGNSA. V lost 8 bases, J lost 4 bases, and 10 bases stayed unmatched. Filled out from reference TRBV7-2 and TRBJ2-2, the complete variable domain reads GAGVSQSPSNKVTEKGKDVELRCDPISGHTALYWYRQSLGQGLEFLIYFQGNSAPDKSGLPSDRFSAERTGGSVSTLTIQRTQQEDSAVYLCASSTSSGGTGELFFGEGSRLTVL.